Listed below are T cell receptor beta chains from one sample, sequenced in a study of regulatory T cells in long-lasting Graves disease. Each CDR3 protein gets one entry after TCRdb re-called the multiplex PCR reads with MiXCR. The sample lists roughly 350,000 distinct CDR3 sequences, around 15% occurring once. These same data were also listed under a study on T cells in Graves' hyperthyroidism and ophthalmopathy.

This specimen was peripheral blood mononuclear cells (PBMCs), taken at new diagnosis, from a patient treated with antithyroid drugs. The receptors were sampled from a woman aged 18-35 years with Graves disease. Both conserved end residues are part of each CDR3. D genes are given only for firm matches. Expanded clones get a size class; other rows say once, few or many, or leave the size out.

cdr3_length	v_call	clone_size	d_call	j_call	cdr3_nt	cdr3_aa
13	TRBV2	many	.	TRBJ1-1	TGTGCCAGCAGTGAATGGACAGCCACTGAAGCTTTCTTT	CASSEWTATEAFF
12	TRBV10-3	.	.	TRBJ2-5	TGTGCCATCAGCGAGTACCAAGAGACCCAGTACTTC	CAISEYQETQYF
13	TRBV20-1	.	.	TRBJ2-2	TGCAGTGCTAGCGGTACTAGCACCGGGGAGCTGTTTTTT	CSASGTSTGELFF
15	TRBV20-1	.	.	TRBJ2-7	TGCAGTGCCCCGCCCCGACTTTCAGGGACCTACGAGCAGTACTTC	CSAPPRLSGTYEQYF
17	TRBV5-1	many	TRBD2	TRBJ2-3	TGCGCCAGCAGCCTGGTTCTAGCGGGAGATAGGACAGATACGCAGTATTTT	CASSLVLAGDRTDTQYF
14	TRBV13	.	.	TRBJ2-3	TGTGCCAGCAGCTCCAGGGACATTACAGATACGCAGTATTTT	CASSSRDITDTQYF
16	TRBV5-1	many	.	TRBJ1-4	TGCGCCAGCAGCTATCGACAGTGGGGAACTAATGAAAAACTGTTTTTT	CASSYRQWGTNEKLFF
14	TRBV5-1	many	TRBD1	TRBJ2-5	TGCGCCAGCAGCTGGACAGGGGTTCAGGAGACCCAGTACTTC	CASSWTGVQETQYF
16	TRBV3-1	many	TRBD1	TRBJ2-7	TGTGCCAGCAGCCAAGGGCGGAGGACAGGGGAATACGAGCAGTACTTC	CASSQGRRTGEYEQYF
14	TRBV7-9	many	.	TRBJ2-1	TGTGCCAGCAGCGCCGGACTCAACTACAATGAGCAGTTCTTC	CASSAGLNYNEQFF
13	TRBV30	many	.	TRBJ1-6	TGTGCCTGGACTCAGGGGTTGAATTCACCCCTCCACTTT	CAWTQGLNSPLHF
15	TRBV5-8	few	.	TRBJ2-6	TGTGCCAGCAGCTTGGGGCATCCTGGGGCCAACGTCCTGACTTTC	CASSLGHPGANVLTF
15	TRBV6-5	.	TRBD1	TRBJ2-7	TGTGCCAGCAGTTACCCGGGACAGGGGGCGGTTGAGCAGTACTTC	CASSYPGQGAVEQYF
14	TRBV18	many	.	TRBJ1-2	TGTGCCAGCTCACCACGGCAGGGTCACGATGGCTACACCTTC	CASSPRQGHDGYTF
13	TRBV7-3	many	.	TRBJ1-1	TGTGCCAGCAGTTACGGGCCGAACACTGAAGCTTTCTTT	CASSYGPNTEAFF
14	TRBV24-1	many	TRBD2	TRBJ2-1	TGTGCCACCAGTGAAATTAGCGGGGGCGATGAGCAGTTCTTC	CATSEISGGDEQFF
15	TRBV20-1	many	TRBD2	TRBJ2-1	TGCAGTGCCCGAGGACTAGCGGGAGGTGGGAATGAGCAGTTCTTC	CSARGLAGGGNEQFF